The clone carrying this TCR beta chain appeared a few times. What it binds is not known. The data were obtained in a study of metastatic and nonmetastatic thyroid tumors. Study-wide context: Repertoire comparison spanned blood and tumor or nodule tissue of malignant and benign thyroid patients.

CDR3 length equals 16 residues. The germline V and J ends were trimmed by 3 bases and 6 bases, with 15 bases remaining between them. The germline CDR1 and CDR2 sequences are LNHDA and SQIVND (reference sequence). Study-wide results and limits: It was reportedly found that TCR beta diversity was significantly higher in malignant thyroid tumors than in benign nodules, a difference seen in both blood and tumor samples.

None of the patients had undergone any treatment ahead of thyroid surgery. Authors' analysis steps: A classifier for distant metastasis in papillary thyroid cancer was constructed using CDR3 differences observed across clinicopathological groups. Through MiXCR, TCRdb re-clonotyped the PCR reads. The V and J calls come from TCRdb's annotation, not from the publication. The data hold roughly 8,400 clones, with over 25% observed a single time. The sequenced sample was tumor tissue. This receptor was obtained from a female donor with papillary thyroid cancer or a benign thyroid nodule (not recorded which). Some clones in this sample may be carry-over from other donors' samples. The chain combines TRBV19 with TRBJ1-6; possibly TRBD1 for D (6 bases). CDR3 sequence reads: CASSIARGSGNSPLHF. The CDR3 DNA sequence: TGTGCCAGTAGTATCGCCAGGGGATCCGGTAATTCACCCCTCCACTTT.